The 28 T cell receptor beta chains below come from one sample, sequenced in a study of OX40 agonist ivuxolimab in advanced cancers. The table came from immunoSEQ multiplex PCR; TCRdb's copy has only in-frame clones and leaves some out. The table shows roughly 67,000 clones, with 65% to 85% occurring only once. The sample consisted of CD4+ or CD8+ T cells sorted from blood, taken in a trial of the OX40 agonist ivuxolimab. The source of these receptors is an adult with an advanced solid tumor such as melanoma, head and neck, liver or kidney cancer.

The genes are TRBV28 and TRBJ2-7; 7 positions match TRBD1. V shed 5 bases, J shed 0 bases, and the junction held 10 bases outside the gene matches. CDR1 is MDHEN, CDR2 SYDVKM, per germline. The CDR3 covers 16 residues. This CDR3 reads CASSEGAADSSYEQYF. CDR3 nucleotides: TGTGCCAGCAGTGAGGGGGCAGCGGACAGCTCCTACGAGCAGTACTTC.

The J gene is TRBJ2-2, the V gene TRBV5-1, with D hard to call. The length of the CDR3 is 16 residues. Between the trimmed V and J ends, which lost 0 bases and 1 base, there was a span of 10 bases. Germline CDR1 is SGHRS and CDR2 is YFSETQ. CDR3 bases: TGCGCCAGCAGCTTGGATGGGGTTCGGAACACCGGGGAGCTGTTTTTT. This encodes CASSLDGVRNTGELFF.

V is TRBV7-9 and J is TRBJ2-5; D not resolved. The germline V and J ends were trimmed by 1 base and 5 bases, with 8 bases remaining between them. The CDR3 is 13 amino acids. Germline values: CDR1 SEHNR, CDR2 FQNEAQ (reference sequence). The CDR3 here is CASSLGGWETQYF. The CDR3 DNA sequence: TGTGCCAGCAGCTTAGGGGGTTGGGAGACCCAGTACTTC.

The chain joins TRBV18 to TRBJ1-1; D ambiguous. CDR3 length: 13 residues. Trimming took 6 bases from V and 0 from J, leaving 8 bases between them. The germline V gene has CDR1 KGHSH and CDR2 LQKENI. CDR3 residues: CASSDALNTEAFF. The CDR3 DNA sequence: TGTGCCAGCTCGGACGCTTTGAACACTGAAGCTTTCTTT.

The chain has TRBV30 and TRBJ1-1; 9 nucleotides align to TRBD1. CDR3 size: 14 residues. Per germline, CDR1 GTSNPN and CDR2 SVGIG (reference sequence). The J segment lost 3 bases and the V segment lost 4 bases, leaving 6 bases of the junction unmatched. The CDR3 sequence: CAWTYRTGDTEAFF. CDR3 nucleotide sequence: TGTGCCTGGACCTACCGGACAGGGGACACTGAAGCTTTCTTT.

This rearrangement joins TRBV4-2 to TRBJ2-1, with TRBD2 as a possible D gene (6 bases). Trimming shortened V by 4 bases and J by 1 base, and 14 bases separated the two germline ends. The CDR3 contains 16 residues. From germline, CDR1 is LGHNA and CDR2 YNFKEQ. The CDR3 coding sequence is TGTGCCAGCAGCCCTGAAACGGGAGAGTCCTACAATGAGCAGTTCTTC. It codes for CASSPETGESYNEQFF.

The rearrangement joins TRBV7-3 to TRBJ2-5; 12 bases match TRBD2. The end of the DNA is better explained by TRBJ2-7, so the J call may be wrong. The CDR3 runs to 15 residues. In germline, CDR1 is SGHTA, CDR2 FQGTGA. CDR3 bases: TGTGCCAGCAGCGAAGCTAGCGGGAGGGCCTACGAGCAGTACTTC. It codes for CASSEASGRAYEQYF.

The chain is built from TRBV18 and TRBJ2-5; tentative D call: TRBD2 (7 bases). The CDR3 contains 15 residues. V lost 6 bases and J lost 3, with 17 bases in between. Germline-derived CDR1 and CDR2 are KGHSH and LQKENI. The CDR3 is CASSRSAGAEETQYF. CDR3 nucleotides: TGTGCCAGCTCCCGCTCGGCGGGGGCGGAAGAGACCCAGTACTTC.

The rearrangement joins TRBV7-9 to TRBJ1-1, with D unresolved. V lost 4 bases and J 8 bases, leaving 11 bases between the germline ends. The germline gives CDR1 SEHNR, CDR2 FQNEAQ (reference sequence). This CDR3 has 12 amino acids. Here the CDR3 reads CASSSQTGEAFF. In DNA form, the CDR3 reads TGTGCCAGCAGCTCACAAACGGGGGAAGCTTTCTTT.

The chain uses TRBV2 and TRBJ2-6; D remains ambiguous. There are 15 residues in the CDR3. Looked up from germline, CDR1 is SNHLY and CDR2 is FYNNEI. The V end lost 7 bases, the J end lost 1 base, and 11 bases lay between the germline ends. The CDR3 reads CASILKSSGANVLTF. The CDR3 region has the DNA TGTGCCAGCATACTCAAGAGTTCTGGGGCCAACGTCCTGACTTTC.

The chain recombines TRBV4-2 with TRBJ2-3; D ambiguous. Between the trimmed V and J ends, which lost 4 bases and 2 bases, there was a span of 1 base. Germline V lookup: CDR1 LGHNA, CDR2 YNFKEQ. The CDR3 runs to 11 residues. CDR3 sequence: CASSLTDTQYF. The DNA of the CDR3 is TGTGCCAGCAGCCTCACAGATACGCAGTATTTT.

V and J are TRBV2 and TRBJ2-3; 13 nucleotides line up with TRBD2. The CDR3 extends over 15 amino acids. Per the germline V gene, CDR1 is SNHLY and CDR2 is FYNNEI. Germline trimming cut 8 bases from V and 3 bases from J; bases unmatched to any gene: 5. The DNA for the CDR3 is TGTGCCAGCGGCCGGACTAGCGGGGGTACAGATACGCAGTATTTT. Translated: CASGRTSGGTDTQYF.

This sequence joins TRBV9 and TRBJ2-3; 7 bases are a match to TRBD1. Germline V gives CDR1 SGDLS, CDR2 YYNGEE. The junction had 2 bases not matched to a gene; V was cut back by 3 bases and J by 1 base. This CDR3 is built from 14 residues. The CDR3 DNA is TGTGCCAGCAGCGAGGGGACAGGCACAGATACGCAGTATTTT. Translating it yields CASSEGTGTDTQYF. Complete variable domain (other parts from reference TRBV9 and TRBJ2-3): DSGVTQTPKHLITATGQRVTLRCSPRSGDLSVYWYQQSLDQGLQFLIQYYNGEERAKGNILERFSAQQFPDLHSELNLSSLELGDSALYFCASSEGTGTDTQYFGPGTRLTVL.

V is TRBV19 and J is TRBJ1-6, with TRBD1 as a possible D gene (5 bases). Trimming took off 3 bases at V and 14 bases at J, with 14 bases between the two ends. Germline CDR1 is LNHDA and CDR2 is SQIVND (reference sequence). The CDR3 has 13 residues. CDR3 nucleotides: TGTGCCAGTAGTATGAGCAGGGAAGGAACCCTCCACTTT. This encodes CASSMSREGTLHF.

The chain couples TRBV2 to TRBJ1-2; possible D gene TRBD1, 5 bases. V shed 0 bases and J shed 0 bases, with 14 bases lying between them. This CDR3 has 17 amino acids. Germline loops: CDR1 SNHLY, CDR2 FYNNEI. The CDR3 loop is CASSEAPWGTSNYGYTF. Here the CDR3 DNA reads TGTGCCAGCAGTGAAGCGCCATGGGGCACATCTAACTATGGCTACACCTTC.

This clone has just one count. The rearrangement links TRBV7-8 to TRBJ2-2; D not resolved. Trimming pared 3 bases from V and 8 bases from J, leaving 4 bases between. CDR1 and CDR2 (germline): SGHVS, FQNEAQ. The CDR3 spans 11 residues. The CDR3 DNA is TGTGCCAGCAGCTTGTCAGGGGAGCTGTTTTTT. Residues: CASSLSGELFF. The full variable domain, in which reference TRBV7-8 and TRBJ2-2 provide the parts outside the CDR3, is GAGVSQSPRYKVAKRGQDVALRCDPISGHVSLFWYQQALGQGPEFLTYFQNEAQLDKSGLPSDRFFAERPEGSVSTLKIQRTQQEDSAVYLCASSLSGELFFGEGSRLTVL.

The rearrangement joins TRBV11-2 to TRBJ2-7; no reliable D call. The CDR3 is made up of 11 amino acids. Germline loops: CDR1 SGHAT, CDR2 FQNNGV. V lost 5 bases and J 6 bases, leaving 8 bases between the germline ends. CDR3 in DNA: TGTGCCAGCAGCACCGGTTCCGAGCAGTACTTC. This sequence encodes CASSTGSEQYF.

This sequence joins TRBV5-1 and TRBJ2-5, with D uncertain. V lost 6 bases and J lost 4, with 19 bases in between. The CDR3 extends over 15 amino acids. Germline CDR1 is SGHRS and CDR2 is YFSETQ. The CDR3, as DNA: TGCGCCAGCAAAACCCACCCTGACTCACGAGAGACCCAGTACTTC. It translates to CASKTHPDSRETQYF. The complete variable domain, with remaining parts taken from reference TRBV5-1 and TRBJ2-5, reads KAGVTQTPRYLIKTRGQQVTLSCSPISGHRSVSWYQQTPGQGLQFLFEYFSETQRNKGNFPGRFSGRQFSNSRSEMNVSTLELGDSALYLCASKTHPDSRETQYFGPGTRLLVL.

The V call is TRBV19, the J call TRBJ1-1; the match to TRBD1 covers 8 bases. The V gene's germline CDR1 is LNHDA and CDR2 SQIVND (reference sequence). CDR3 length: 14 residues. Trimming took 4 bases from V and 4 from J; bases not matched to a gene: 5. The CDR3 here is CASSNQGAGTEAFF. The CDR3 nucleotides read TGTGCCAGTAGTAACCAGGGGGCGGGCACTGAAGCTTTCTTT.

This clone has a handful of counts. The genes are TRBV21-1 and TRBJ1-5. TRBV21-1 is flagged as a pseudogene. The CDR3 covers 17 residues. For the CDR3, the DNA is TGTGCCAGCAGCAAAGGGGCCGGGACGGTCACCAATCAGCCCCAGCATTTT. Translation gives CASSKGAGTVTNQPQHF.

The rearrangement uses TRBV5-4 and TRBJ1-1; 10 nucleotides agree with TRBD1. The CDR3 consists of 15 residues. After removal of 0 bases from V and 7 bases from J, the junction contained 6 bases not matched to a gene. CDR1 is SGHNT and CDR2 is YYREEE in the germline V gene (reference sequence). The CDR3 spells CASSLGGTGVNEAFF. In nucleotides, the CDR3 is TGTGCCAGCAGCTTGGGGGGGACAGGGGTTAATGAAGCTTTCTTT.

V and J are TRBV27 and TRBJ1-1; the D gene is possibly TRBD1 (6 bases). Trimming pared 5 bases from V and 3 bases from J, leaving 13 bases between. This CDR3 spans 14 amino acids. Germline V gene sequence: CDR1 MNHEY, CDR2 SMNVEV (reference sequence). CDR3 nucleotides: TGTGCCAGCAGTACATACAGGGAGGACACTGAAGCTTTCTTT. Its translation: CASSTYREDTEAFF.

The chain uses TRBV6-5 and TRBJ2-5; 12 bases line up with TRBD2. CDR1 MNHEY and CDR2 SVGAGI come from the germline V gene. The V and J ends lost 7 bases and 5 bases, in that order; junction bases with no gene match: 8. The CDR3 is 15 amino acids. The CDR3 reads CASIDSGTSGETQYF. The CDR3 nucleotides are TGTGCCAGCATCGACTCGGGGACTAGCGGGGAGACCCAGTACTTC.

The rearrangement links TRBV27 to TRBJ1-5; TRBD1 matches at 7 bases. Germline V lookup: CDR1 MNHEY, CDR2 SMNVEV (reference sequence). The CDR3 sequence is 14 residues long. The V gene end was trimmed by 3 bases and the J gene end by 7 bases; junction bases not matched to a gene: 6. This CDR3 is CASSFQGGGQPQHF. The CDR3 nucleotides are TGTGCCAGCAGTTTTCAGGGAGGGGGCCAGCCCCAGCATTTT.

This chain connects TRBV7-9 to TRBJ1-5, with 8 bases lining up with TRBD1. Losses at the gene ends were 1 base for V and 0 bases for J; bases not matched to a gene: 8. The CDR3 consists of 18 residues. Germline V gene data show CDR1 as SEHNR and CDR2 as FQNEAQ (reference sequence). For the CDR3, the DNA is TGTGCCAGCAGCTTAGAGGACAGGGCGCCCTATAGCAATCAGCCCCAGCATTTT. It encodes CASSLEDRAPYSNQPQHF.

The genes are TRBV7-2 and TRBJ2-3, with 8 nucleotides matching TRBD2. The CDR3 has 14 amino acids. V trimming: 4 bases; J trimming: 7 bases; junction bases outside the gene matches: 7. Per germline, CDR1 SGHTA and CDR2 FQGNSA. Here the CDR3 DNA reads TGTGCCAGCAGCTACGGGGGGGCGGTGAATACGCAGTATTTT. Its translation: CASSYGGAVNTQYF.

The chain joins TRBV2 to TRBJ2-3, with TRBD2 identical over 11 bases. The CDR3 runs 14 residues. CDR1 and CDR2 (germline): SNHLY, FYNNEI. The trim removed 7 bases at V and 6 bases at J, leaving 6 bases unmatched. CDR3 sequence (DNA): TGTGCCAGCACCATACGGACTAGCGGGGATACGCAGTATTTT. It codes for CASTIRTSGDTQYF. Full variable domain (rest looked up from reference TRBV2 and TRBJ2-3): EPEVTQTPSHQVTQMGQEVILRCVPISNHLYFYWYRQILGQKVEFLVSFYNNEISEKSEIFDDQFSVERPDGSNFTLKIRSTKLEDSAMYFCASTIRTSGDTQYFGPGTRLTVL.

A single count supports this clone. Written as DNA, the CDR3 is TGTGCCAGCAGTTACTACAATGAGCAGTTCTTC. Amino acids: CASSYYNEQFF. The rearrangement links TRBV2 to TRBJ2-1; D is uncertain. In germline, CDR1 is SNHLY, CDR2 FYNNEI. Trimming cost V 5 bases and J 3 bases, with 2 bases left between them. The CDR3 spans 11 residues.